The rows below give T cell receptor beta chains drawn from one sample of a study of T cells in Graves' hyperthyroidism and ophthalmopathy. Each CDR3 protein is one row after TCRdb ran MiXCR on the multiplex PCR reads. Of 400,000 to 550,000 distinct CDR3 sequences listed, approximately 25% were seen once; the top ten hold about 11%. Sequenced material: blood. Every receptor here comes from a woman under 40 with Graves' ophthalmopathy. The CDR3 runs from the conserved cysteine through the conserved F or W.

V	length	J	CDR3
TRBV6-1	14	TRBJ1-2	CASSADRANYGYTF
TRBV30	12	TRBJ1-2	CAWSQGNYGYTF
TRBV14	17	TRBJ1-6	CASSPRRGRGLLSPLHF
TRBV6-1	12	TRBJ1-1	CASNRPGQKAFF
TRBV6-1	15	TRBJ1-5	CASTRTGKIAQPQHF
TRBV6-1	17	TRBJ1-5	CASSGGLWGGSNQPQHF
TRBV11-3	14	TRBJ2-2	CASSLGGVPGELFF
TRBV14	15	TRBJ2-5	CASSKGLAPQETQYF
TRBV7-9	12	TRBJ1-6	CASSSVNVRLHF
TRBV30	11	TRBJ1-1	CACEGQGEAFF
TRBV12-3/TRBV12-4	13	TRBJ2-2	CAGGTANTGELFF
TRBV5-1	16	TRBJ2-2	CASSLVGGIDTGELFF
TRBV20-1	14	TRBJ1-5	CSARGGASNQPQHF
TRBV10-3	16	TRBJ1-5	CAISDGDRSSNQPQHF
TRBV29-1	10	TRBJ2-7	CSVGQYEQYF
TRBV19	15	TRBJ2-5	CASRDGQSPWETQYF
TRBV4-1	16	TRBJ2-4	CASSQDQWGAKNIQYF
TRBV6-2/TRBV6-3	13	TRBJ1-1	CASRNGARAEAFF
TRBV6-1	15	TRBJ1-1	CASSRDRRRDTEAFF
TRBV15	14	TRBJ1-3	CATSRDHPGNTIYF
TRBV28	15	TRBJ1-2	CASSLFDRGSHGYTF
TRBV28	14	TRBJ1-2	CASRDRGTNYGYTF
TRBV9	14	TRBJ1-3	CASSVSSGINTIYF
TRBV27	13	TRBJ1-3	CASRFYSGNTIYF
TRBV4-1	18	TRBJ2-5	CASSQGVVLKGLKETQYF
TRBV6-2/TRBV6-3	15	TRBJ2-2	CASGVASGALGELFF
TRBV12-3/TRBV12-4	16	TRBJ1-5	CASRTSGTGSSQPQHF
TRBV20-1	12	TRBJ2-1	CSASTSGEEKFF
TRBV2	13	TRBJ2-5	CASSEELAETQYF
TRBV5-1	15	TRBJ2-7	CASRDLQGGMSEQYF
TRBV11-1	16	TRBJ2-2	CASSSLLQGNTGELFF
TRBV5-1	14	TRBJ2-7	CASSFLAGAYEQYF
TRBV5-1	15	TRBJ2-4	CASSSPSITGNIQYF
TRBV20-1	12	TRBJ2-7	CSSPGLAAEQYF
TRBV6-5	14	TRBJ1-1	CASSYSIPNGEAFF
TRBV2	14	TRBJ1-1	CASSDRGMNTEAFF
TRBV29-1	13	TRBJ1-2	CSADTLGDYGYTF
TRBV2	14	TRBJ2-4	CASSLRQTKNIQYF
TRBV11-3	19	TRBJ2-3	CASSLVTATGGGGADTQYF
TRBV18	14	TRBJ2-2	CASSPDDPGGELFF
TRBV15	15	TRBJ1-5	CATSRRTGNNQPQHF
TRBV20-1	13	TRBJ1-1	CRDSQGFDTEAFF
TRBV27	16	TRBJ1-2	CASSLSRPGQGYGYTF